There are a few counts of the clone carrying this T cell receptor (beta chain). Its antigen is currently unknown. The data were taken from a study of blood T cells in healthy people across ages. About the research overall: About one barcoded beta molecule per two T cells came from capture by template switching.

Broader study findings: Without sorted subsets, naive and antigen-experienced compartments could not be conclusively compared. It was the long-lived donors that had more naive CD4+ cells and higher diversity than aged donors.

There are 20 residues in the CDR3. Germline CDR1 SGHNT, CDR2 YYREEE (reference sequence). Trimming removed 4 bases at V and 1 base at J, with 29 bases between. A second PCR, run for roughly 7 to 12 cycles, used a sample-barcoded 5' primer plus a J-beta primer mix. In TCRdb, the 5' RACE reads were re-called with MiXCR into one record per CDR3 protein. The sample yields 600,000 or so distinct CDR3 sequences, 47% seen once. The sample was blood. The V gene is TRBV5-4, the J gene TRBJ1-2; no clear D. This receptor was taken from a man older than 75 in good health. This CDR3 reads CASSRGAGGDSGLLNYGYTF. The CDR3 DNA reads as TGTGCCAGCAGCCGGGGAGCAGGAGGCGATTCAGGTCTTCTTAACTATGGCTACACCTTC.